The entry below gives a single TCR beta chain sequence along with its context. This sample was taken from a study of shared clonotypes between healthy human individuals. This CDR3 has 13 residues. CDR1 and CDR2 from the germline V gene are SGHAT and FQNNGV. The ends were cut back, 5 bases at V and 3 bases at J, with 10 bases in the middle. Profiled with immunoSEQ multiplex PCR; TCRdb holds only in-frame clones, not every one. The sample includes 300,000 to 400,000 clones, around 87% of them seen just once. The clonotype was recovered from a man younger than 35 in good health. The genes are TRBV11-2 and TRBJ1-2; perhaps TRBD1 as D (6 bases). What was sequenced was memory CD8+ T cells sorted from blood. The sample's subset: CD45RO+ cells pooled with CCR7-negative TemRA cells. The CDR3 bases are TGTGCCAGCAGCCCCGGACAGTACTATGGCTACACCTTC. This encodes CASSPGQYYGYTF.